These 28 T cell receptor beta chains were sequenced from one sample in a study of CD8 T cells in ankylosing spondylitis. Study-wide findings and caveats: Within ankylosing spondylitis blood, a TCR beta motif made up of eight highly homologous variants appeared to be characteristic.

Antigens of these TCRs are unknown. TCRdb itself ran the 5' RACE reads through MiXCR, one entry per CDR3 protein. The sample yields about 840,000 distinct CDR3 sequences, approximately 10% seen once. Sequencing input: blood, either unsorted or a sorted T cell fraction (not recorded which). The receptors were sampled from a male donor with ankylosing spondylitis.

This clonotype was counted only a few times. At one of its ends the junction is not consistent with the germline gene, which may arise from a read error. This CDR3 is CASSLALTGPNTGELFF. The CDR3 DNA reads as TGTGCTAGCAGTCTAGCCCTGACGGGCCCGAACACCGGGGAGCTGTTTTTT. The chain links TRBV7-7 to TRBJ2-2; maybe TRBD2 (5 bases). The CDR3 totals 17 residues. Per the germline V gene, CDR1 is SSHAT and CDR2 is FNYEAQ (reference sequence). The full variable domain, with the rest looked up from reference TRBV7-7 and TRBJ2-2, is GAGVSQSPRYKVTKRGQDVTLRCDPISSHATLYWYQQALGQGPEFLTYFNYEAQPDKSGLPSDRFSAERPEGSISTLTIQRTEQRDSAMYRCASSLALTGPNTGELFFGEGSRLTVL.

The genes are TRBV7-8 and TRBJ2-1; the D gene is possibly TRBD1 (5 bases). CDR3 size: 17 residues. Between the trimmed V and J ends, which lost 1 base and 0 bases, there was a span of 13 bases. Looked up from germline, CDR1 is SGHVS and CDR2 is FQNEAQ. The CDR3, as DNA: TGTGCCAGCAGCTTAGGCTCCAGGGATAGCTCCTACAATGAGCAGTTCTTC. Translation: CASSLGSRDSSYNEQFF.

This clonotype occurred a few times. V is TRBV30 and J is TRBJ1-2; D gene ambiguous. CDR1 and CDR2 (germline): GTSNPN, SVGIG (reference sequence). The CDR3 runs 9 residues. Trimming shortened V by 6 bases and J by 10 bases, and 9 bases separated the two germline ends. This CDR3 reads CACSMDYTF. The CDR3 DNA is TGTGCCTGTTCCATGGACTACACCTTC.

There are a few counts of this clonotype. This rearrangement joins TRBV9 to TRBJ2-1, with 8 bases aligning to TRBD2. CDR1 SGDLS and CDR2 YYNGEE come from the germline V gene. V was pared by 5 bases and J by 0 bases, with 16 bases of the junction left unmatched. The CDR3 is 19 amino acids. CDR3 nucleotides: TGTGCCAGCAGTAGGTCGATCGTGGTAGCGGGAAGCTCCTACAATGAGCAGTTCTTC. Translated, it gives CASSRSIVVAGSSYNEQFF.

The chain is built from TRBV10-3 and TRBJ1-3, with D tentatively TRBD1 (5 bases). V was clipped by 0 bases and J by 1 base, with 7 bases between them. The CDR3 runs to 15 residues. CDR1 and CDR2 from the germline V gene are ENHRY and SYGVKD. The chain's CDR3 is CAISESAGSGNTIYF. The CDR3 nucleotides read TGTGCCATCAGTGAGTCGGCAGGGTCTGGAAACACCATATATTTT.

This clonotype was picked up many times. The chain employs TRBV18 and TRBJ1-4, with a possible D match to TRBD1 (5 bases). Germline CDR1 is KGHSH and CDR2 is LQKENI. V lost 2 bases and J 8 bases, leaving 12 bases between the germline ends. CDR3 length: 14 residues. The CDR3 is CASSPDSHGEKLFF. Written as DNA, the CDR3 is TGTGCCAGCTCACCAGACAGCCACGGGGAAAAACTGTTTTTT.

This chain connects TRBV12-3 or TRBV12-4 to TRBJ1-5, with unresolved D. The CDR3 is 13 amino acids. The V end was cut by 8 bases, the J end by 5 bases, with 13 bases between. The CDR3 region has the DNA TGTGCCAGCGGGCCTGGAACTTATCAGCCCCAGCATTTT. This sequence encodes CASGPGTYQPQHF.

This clonotype came up a few times. The chain couples TRBV7-9 to TRBJ1-1; weak D call: TRBD1 (5 bases). V was pared by 1 base and J by 8 bases, with 14 bases between. The CDR3 is 14 residues long. Per germline, CDR1 SEHNR and CDR2 FQNEAQ (reference sequence). In DNA form, the CDR3 reads TGTGCCAGCAGCTTAGGACTGGGGCTCGGGGAAGCTTTCTTT. Protein: CASSLGLGLGEAFF.

This clonotype was detected a few times. CDR3 region: CASSPNRDREAFF. The CDR3 nucleotides are TGCGCCAGCAGCCCGAACAGGGACAGGGAAGCTTTCTTT. J is TRBJ1-1 and V is TRBV5-1, with 8 bases that match TRBD1. Per the germline V gene, CDR1 is SGHRS and CDR2 is YFSETQ. V dropped 4 bases and J dropped 8; count of bases not matched to a gene: 7. This CDR3 comprises 13 residues.

This clonotype showed up just a few times. V usage is TRBV6-1 and J usage is TRBJ2-2, with D perhaps matching TRBD1 (6 bases). Germline V CDR1 and CDR2: MNHNS, SASEGT. Trimming took off 6 bases at V and 4 bases at J, with 12 bases between the two ends. The CDR3 sequence is 14 residues long. The CDR3 DNA is TGTGCCAGCAGCCGACAGGAGCGCACCGGGGAGCTGTTTTTT. Translating gives CASSRQERTGELFF.

The rearrangement joins TRBV20-1 to TRBJ2-1; TRBD2 matches at 7 bases. The germline V gene encodes CDR1 DFQATT and CDR2 SNEGSKA (reference sequence). There are 14 residues in the CDR3. Trimming took 3 bases from V and 3 from J; bases not matched to a gene: 5. This chain's CDR3 is CSARRIAGYNEQFF. DNA of the CDR3: TGCAGTGCTAGGAGGATAGCGGGCTACAATGAGCAGTTCTTC.

The chain has TRBV20-1 and TRBJ1-1; 7 nucleotides line up with TRBD1. V lost 3 bases and J lost 2; bases outside the gene matches: 3. In germline, CDR1 is DFQATT, CDR2 SNEGSKA (reference sequence). This CDR3 comprises 13 residues. This chain's CDR3 is CSARTGSNTEAFF. CDR3 DNA: TGCAGTGCTAGGACAGGGAGTAACACTGAAGCTTTCTTT.

V and J are TRBV29-1 and TRBJ2-6; D is unresolved. V was clipped by 5 bases and J by 0 bases, with 8 bases between them. CDR1 is SQVTM, CDR2 ANQGSEA, per germline. The CDR3 runs 14 residues. This CDR3 is CSVSQNSGANVLTF. The CDR3 nucleotides read TGCAGCGTTAGCCAGAACTCTGGGGCCAACGTCCTGACTTTC.

In this sample, this clonotype turned up a few times. The chain is built from TRBV20-1 and TRBJ2-5; no clear D gene. Germline V gives CDR1 DFQATT, CDR2 SNEGSKA (reference sequence). Between the trimmed V and J ends, which lost 6 bases and 0 bases, there was a span of 8 bases. The CDR3 contains 12 residues. CDR3 DNA: TGCAGTGCCCCAGAGTACCAAGAGACCCAGTACTTC. Amino acids: CSAPEYQETQYF.

This clonotype occurred a few times. The J gene is TRBJ2-1, the V gene TRBV5-1, with a possible D match to TRBD2 (5 bases). In germline, CDR1 is SGHRS, CDR2 YFSETQ. CDR3 length: 15 residues. The ends were cut back, 1 base at V and 2 bases at J, with 10 bases in the middle. In DNA form, the CDR3 reads TGCGCCAGCAGCTTGAATGCGGGCACCTACAATGAGCAGTTCTTC. It translates to CASSLNAGTYNEQFF. Full variable domain (missing parts from reference TRBV5-1 and TRBJ2-1): KAGVTQTPRYLIKTRGQQVTLSCSPISGHRSVSWYQQTPGQGLQFLFEYFSETQRNKGNFPGRFSGRQFSNSRSEMNVSTLELGDSALYLCASSLNAGTYNEQFFGPGTRLTVL.

This clonotype has only a few counts. CDR3 coding DNA: TGTGCCAGCAGCTTAGTATTGCGGGGGGGGAGACGAGAAAAACTGTTTTTT. Its protein is CASSLVLRGGRREKLFF. The chain is built from TRBV7-6 and TRBJ1-4; a possible D gene is TRBD1 (5 bases). The V end was cut by 1 base, the J end by 8 bases, with 20 bases between. The CDR3 has 17 residues. Germline CDR1 is SGHVS and CDR2 is FNYEAQ.

The table lists this clonotype with many counts. This rearrangement joins TRBV29-1 to TRBJ2-7; D might be TRBD1 (6 bases). Germline V CDR1 and CDR2: SQVTM, ANQGSEA. The CDR3 has 14 amino acids. V gave up 4 bases and J gave up 3 bases, with 16 bases separating them. The CDR3 protein is CSVADRSPNYEQYF. The CDR3 nucleotides are TGCAGCGTTGCCGACAGGAGCCCTAACTACGAGCAGTACTTC.

The rearrangement uses TRBV15 and TRBJ2-7; D gene uncertain. Trimming cost V 0 bases and J 3 bases, with 12 bases left between them. Germline assignment: CDR1 LNHNV and CDR2 YYDKDF (reference sequence). The CDR3 length is 15 residues. The CDR3 DNA follows: TGTGCCACCAGCAGAGATCTCTCTAGATTCTACGAGCAGTACTTC. It yields the protein CATSRDLSRFYEQYF.

This clonotype was found a few times. The chain recombines TRBV5-6 with TRBJ2-5; D remains ambiguous. Trimming took off 4 bases at V and 0 bases at J, with 13 bases between the two ends. The CDR3 consists of 15 residues. In germline, CDR1 is SGHDT, CDR2 YYEEEE. The CDR3 DNA sequence: TGTGCCAGCAGCCCCCTAGGAGATTACCAAGAGACCCAGTACTTC. It encodes CASSPLGDYQETQYF.

V gene TRBV5-4 combines with J gene TRBJ1-1; no firm D call. With 0 bases removed from V and 2 bases from J, the gap between germline ends came to 11 bases. Germline CDR1 is SGHNT and CDR2 is YYREEE (reference sequence). This CDR3 has 15 amino acids. CDR3 protein: CASSLVPKLNTEAFF. For the CDR3, the DNA is TGTGCCAGCAGCTTGGTTCCCAAACTTAACACTGAAGCTTTCTTT.

The J gene is TRBJ2-2, the V gene TRBV12-3 or TRBV12-4; 12 bases fit TRBD2. Losses at the gene ends were 6 bases for V and 3 bases for J; bases not matched to a gene: 11. This CDR3 spans 18 amino acids. The CDR3 sequence: CASSLRLAGVGYTGELFF. The CDR3 DNA reads as TGTGCCAGCAGCCTCAGACTAGCGGGAGTGGGGTACACCGGGGAGCTGTTTTTT.

This clonotype came up many times. The chain carries TRBV4-3 and TRBJ2-1; 9 nucleotides match TRBD2. Germline lookup yields CDR1 LGHNA and CDR2 YSLEER. V lost 5 bases to trimming and J lost 5 bases; unmatched junction nucleotides: 7. The CDR3 length is 15 residues. The DNA of the CDR3 is TGCGCCAGCAGCTTCCGCCGACTAGCGGACAATGAGCAGTTCTTC. As protein: CASSFRRLADNEQFF.

This clonotype was seen at least ten times. The V and J genes are TRBV12-3 or TRBV12-4 and TRBJ2-3, with 8 nucleotides matching TRBD2. With V trimmed by 9 bases and J by 0 bases, 2 bases remained unmatched. The CDR3 extends over 13 amino acids. CDR3 sequence reads: CASERGSTDTQYF. DNA for the CDR3: TGTGCCAGTGAGCGGGGGAGCACAGATACGCAGTATTTT.

This clonotype was recorded many times. The chain employs TRBV5-1 and TRBJ2-3; D is uncertain. CDR3 length: 14 residues. V was cut by 5 bases and J by 1 base, with 11 bases left in between. CDR1 and CDR2 (germline): SGHRS, YFSETQ. The CDR3 spells CASRSTAGTDTQYF. CDR3 sequence (DNA): TGCGCCAGCAGGTCTACGGCGGGCACAGATACGCAGTATTTT.

This clonotype was detected a few times. The genes are TRBV10-3 and TRBJ2-7, with D perhaps TRBD2 (5 bases). The CDR3 length is 13 residues. Per the germline V gene, CDR1 is ENHRY and CDR2 is SYGVKD. V lost 5 bases, J lost 3 bases, and 11 bases lay in between. CDR3 DNA sequence: TGTGCCATCAGTCGGCCGGGGAACTACGAGCAGTACTTC. This translates into CAISRPGNYEQYF.

This chain joins TRBV3-1 and TRBJ2-1; D call uncertain. The CDR3 runs to 12 residues. The ends were cut back, 7 bases at V and 7 bases at J, with 11 bases in the middle. Germline lookup yields CDR1 LGHDT and CDR2 YNNKEL (reference sequence). As DNA, the CDR3 is TGTGCCAGCACCCGCAAGATGAATGAGCAGTTCTTC. As protein: CASTRKMNEQFF.

This clonotype was counted a few times. The rearrangement uses TRBV6-1 and TRBJ1-2, with TRBD1 matching over 9 bases. V lost 2 bases to trimming and J lost 7 bases; unmatched junction nucleotides: 8. Germline V gene lookup returns CDR1 MNHNS and CDR2 SASEGT. The CDR3 runs to 15 residues. CDR3 region: CASSERSRQGGGYTF. As DNA, the CDR3 is TGTGCCAGCAGTGAACGCTCTCGACAGGGGGGTGGCTACACCTTC.

The rearrangement joins TRBV7-6 to TRBJ1-1, with D possibly being TRBD1 (5 bases). Trimming took off 2 bases at V and 0 bases at J, with 13 bases between the two ends. The length of the CDR3 is 16 residues. Germline V lookup: CDR1 SGHVS, CDR2 FNYEAQ. CDR3 loop: CASSLRAGTMNTEAFF. The CDR3 DNA is TGTGCCAGCAGCTTACGGGCAGGGACCATGAACACTGAAGCTTTCTTT. The whole variable domain, filled in from reference TRBV7-6 and TRBJ1-1, reads GAGVSQSPRYKVTKRGQDVALRCDPISGHVSLYWYRQALGQGPEFLTYFNYEAQQDKSGLPNDRFSAERPEGSISTLTIQRTEQRDSAMYRCASSLRAGTMNTEAFFGQGTRLTVV.